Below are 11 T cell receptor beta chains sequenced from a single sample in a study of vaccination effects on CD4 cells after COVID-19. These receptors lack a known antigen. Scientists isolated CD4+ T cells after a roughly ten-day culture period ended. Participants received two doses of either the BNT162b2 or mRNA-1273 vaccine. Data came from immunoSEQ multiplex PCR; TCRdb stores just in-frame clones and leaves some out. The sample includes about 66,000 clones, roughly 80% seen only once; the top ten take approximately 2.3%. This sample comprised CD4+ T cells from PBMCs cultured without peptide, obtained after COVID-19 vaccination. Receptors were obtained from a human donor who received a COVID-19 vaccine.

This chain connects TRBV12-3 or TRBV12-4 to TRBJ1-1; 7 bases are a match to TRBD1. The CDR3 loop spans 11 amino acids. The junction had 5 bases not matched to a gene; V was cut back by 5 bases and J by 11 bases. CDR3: CASSRQGEAFF. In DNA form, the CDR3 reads TGTGCCAGCAGTCGACAGGGAGAGGCTTTCTTT.

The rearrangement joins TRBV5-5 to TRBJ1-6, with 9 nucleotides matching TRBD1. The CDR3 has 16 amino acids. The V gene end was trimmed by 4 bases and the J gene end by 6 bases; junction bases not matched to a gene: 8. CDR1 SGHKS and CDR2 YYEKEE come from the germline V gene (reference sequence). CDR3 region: CASSGDRVNRNSPLHF. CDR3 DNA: TGTGCCAGCAGCGGGGACAGGGTAAATCGTAATTCACCCCTCCACTTT.

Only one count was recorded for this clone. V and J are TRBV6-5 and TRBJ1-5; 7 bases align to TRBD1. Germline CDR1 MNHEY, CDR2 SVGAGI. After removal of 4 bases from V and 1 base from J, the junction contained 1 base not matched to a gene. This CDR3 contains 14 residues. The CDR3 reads CASSSGGSNQPQHF. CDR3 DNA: TGTGCCAGCAGTTCAGGGGGAAGCAATCAGCCCCAGCATTTT.

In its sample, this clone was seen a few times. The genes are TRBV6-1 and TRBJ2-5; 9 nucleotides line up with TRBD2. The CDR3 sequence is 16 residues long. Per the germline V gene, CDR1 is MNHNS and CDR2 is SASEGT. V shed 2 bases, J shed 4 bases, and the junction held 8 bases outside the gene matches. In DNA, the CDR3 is TGTGCCAGCAGTGAACCGGGACTAGCAAAAGGAGAGACCCAGTACTTC. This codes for CASSEPGLAKGETQYF.

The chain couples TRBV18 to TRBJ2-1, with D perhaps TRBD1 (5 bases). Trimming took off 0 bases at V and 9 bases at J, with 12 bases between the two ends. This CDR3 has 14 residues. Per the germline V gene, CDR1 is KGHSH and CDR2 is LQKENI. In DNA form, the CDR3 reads TGTGCCAGCTCACCACCGGGGCAGGGAACTGAGCAGTTCTTC. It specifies CASSPPGQGTEQFF.

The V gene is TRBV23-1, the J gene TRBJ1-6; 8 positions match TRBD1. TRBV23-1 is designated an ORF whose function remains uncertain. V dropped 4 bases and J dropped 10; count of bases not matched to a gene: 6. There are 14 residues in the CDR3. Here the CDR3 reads CASSLGTGQSPLHF. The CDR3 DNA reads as TGCGCCAGCAGTCTCGGGACAGGACAATCACCCCTCCACTTT.

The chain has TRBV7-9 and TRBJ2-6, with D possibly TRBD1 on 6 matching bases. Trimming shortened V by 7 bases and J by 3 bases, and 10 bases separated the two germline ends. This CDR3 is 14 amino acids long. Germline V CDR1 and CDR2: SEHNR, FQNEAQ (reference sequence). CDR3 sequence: CASTPGDGANVLTF. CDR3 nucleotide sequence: TGTGCCAGCACCCCAGGGGATGGGGCCAACGTCCTGACTTTC.

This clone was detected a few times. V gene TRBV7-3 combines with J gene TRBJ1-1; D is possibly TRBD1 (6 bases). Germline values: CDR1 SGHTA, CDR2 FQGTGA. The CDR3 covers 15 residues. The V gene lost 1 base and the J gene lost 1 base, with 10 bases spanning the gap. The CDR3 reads CASSLSGGANTEAFF. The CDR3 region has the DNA TGTGCCAGCAGCTTAAGTGGGGGGGCGAACACTGAAGCTTTCTTT.

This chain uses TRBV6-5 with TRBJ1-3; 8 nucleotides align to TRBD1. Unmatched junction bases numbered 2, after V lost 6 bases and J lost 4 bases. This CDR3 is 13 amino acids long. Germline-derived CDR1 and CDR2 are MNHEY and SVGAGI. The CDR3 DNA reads TGTGCCAGCAGGACAGGGGTAGGAAACACCATATATTTT. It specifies CASRTGVGNTIYF.

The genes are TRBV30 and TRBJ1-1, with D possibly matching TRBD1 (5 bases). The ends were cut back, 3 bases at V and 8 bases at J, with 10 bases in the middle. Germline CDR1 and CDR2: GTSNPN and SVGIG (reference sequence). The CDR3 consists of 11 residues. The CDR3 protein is CAWRGSGEAFF. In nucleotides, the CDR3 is TGTGCCTGGAGGGGGTCAGGGGAAGCTTTCTTT.

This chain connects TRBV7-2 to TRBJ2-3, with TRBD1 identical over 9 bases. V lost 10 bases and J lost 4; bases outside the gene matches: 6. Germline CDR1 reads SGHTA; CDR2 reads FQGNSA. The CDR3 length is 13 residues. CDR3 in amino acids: CANGQGRADTQYF. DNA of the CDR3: TGTGCCAACGGACAGGGGAGGGCAGATACGCAGTATTTT.